Listed here are 24 T cell receptor beta chains from one sample, sequenced in a study of T cell responses to AZD1222 COVID-19 vaccine (dated by TCRdb to the early 2020s). The sample's time point label, in plain terms: baseline before first vaccination. The treatment or condition label, as the study defines it: meningococcal conjugate vaccine given as trial control. The library was produced with the immunoSEQ multiplex PCR assay. TCRdb obtained this table from immuneACCESS and retained in-frame rearrangements with V and J assigned. These tables miss some clones; where compared with another copy, unresolved V genes account for less than half of the shortfall, and the remainder is unexplained. The sample includes tens of thousands of clones, with 89% observed a single time. The top ten hold about 3% of the sample. Sequenced material: peripheral blood, taken on day 0 of MenACWY control vaccination. The receptor set was obtained from an adult in good health.

V and J are TRBV5-1 and TRBJ2-7; maybe TRBD1 (6 bases). Germline CDR1 and CDR2: SGHRS and YFSETQ. Between the trimmed V and J ends, which lost 3 bases and 2 bases, there was a span of 18 bases. The CDR3 loop spans 16 amino acids. The CDR3 DNA reads TGCGCCAGCAGCTCCAGCTACGGGGACACGACCTACGAGCAGTACTTC. Its protein product is CASSSSYGDTTYEQYF.

V usage is TRBV6-5 and J usage is TRBJ1-4; 7 bases are shared with TRBD1. CDR1 is MNHEY, CDR2 SVGAGI, per germline. V lost 6 bases, J lost 3 bases, and 4 bases stayed unmatched. The CDR3 contains 14 residues. The CDR3 here is CASRTGLANEKLFF. DNA of the CDR3: TGTGCCAGCAGGACAGGGTTAGCTAATGAAAAACTGTTTTTT.

On this clone: The same CDR3 can be traced to other DNA sequences in this sample. The V call is TRBV7-3, the J call TRBJ2-1; 7 nucleotides line up with TRBD2. This CDR3 has 15 residues. Germline loops: CDR1 SGHTA, CDR2 FQGTGA. Trimming cost V 1 base and J 0 bases; bases outside gene matches: 0. CDR3 sequence (DNA): TGTGCCAGCAGCTTAAGCGGGAGCTCCTACAATGAGCAGTTCTTC. It yields the protein CASSLSGSSYNEQFF.

The CDR3: CASSLSPGQGDSPLHF. CDR3 nucleotides: TGTGCCAGCAGCTTATCCCCGGGACAGGGGGATTCACCCCTCCACTTT. This chain connects TRBV7-9 to TRBJ1-6; TRBD1 aligns across 11 bases. The V gene's germline CDR1 is SEHNR and CDR2 FQNEAQ (reference sequence). The J segment lost 8 bases and the V segment lost 2 bases, leaving 5 bases of the junction unmatched. The CDR3 is 16 amino acids.

The chain employs TRBV24-1 and TRBJ2-3; 9 bases line up with TRBD2. With V trimmed by 3 bases and J by 2 bases, 5 bases remained unmatched. The germline gives CDR1 KGHDR, CDR2 SFDVKD. The CDR3 runs to 16 residues. The CDR3 DNA reads as TGTGCCACCAGTGATACAAGCGGGGGGATCACAGATACGCAGTATTTT. Its protein is CATSDTSGGITDTQYF.

The chain carries TRBV19 and TRBJ1-2; 8 bases are a match to TRBD1. V trimming: 10 bases; J trimming: 12 bases; junction bases outside the gene matches: 19. This CDR3 comprises 14 residues. CDR1 LNHDA and CDR2 SQIVND come from the germline V gene (reference sequence). The CDR3: CATSPQGAMGWHTF. The CDR3 nucleotides are TGTGCCACTTCCCCTCAGGGGGCGATGGGATGGCACACCTTC.

This clone was seen more than once but under ten times. The V and J genes are TRBV6-1 and TRBJ1-5, with 7 nucleotides matching TRBD1. The length of the CDR3 is 15 residues. J gave up 4 bases and V 2 bases, and 5 bases lay outside the gene matches. Per germline, CDR1 MNHNS and CDR2 SASEGT. The CDR3 sequence is CASSERGQRNQPQHF. The CDR3, as DNA: TGTGCCAGCAGTGAAAGGGGGCAGAGGAATCAGCCCCAGCATTTT.

This clone was recorded once. J is TRBJ2-5 and V is TRBV5-1; 9 bases fit TRBD1. Germline lookup yields CDR1 SGHRS and CDR2 YFSETQ. This CDR3 spans 16 amino acids. V lost 4 bases, J lost 1 base, and 8 bases stayed unmatched. CDR3 sequence reads: CASSEGTGRPQETQYF. The CDR3 region has the DNA TGCGCCAGCAGCGAAGGGACAGGGCGGCCCCAAGAGACCCAGTACTTC.

The chain is built from TRBV10-3 and TRBJ2-2, with 12 bases lining up with TRBD2. Germline values: CDR1 ENHRY, CDR2 SYGVKD. After removal of 10 bases from V and 0 bases from J, the junction contained 12 bases not matched to a gene. The CDR3 sequence is 18 residues long. CDR3 sequence: CATRTSGVGTTNTGELFF. The CDR3, as DNA: TGTGCCACCAGGACTAGCGGGGTGGGAACAACGAACACCGGGGAGCTGTTTTTT.

The V gene is TRBV7-3, the J gene TRBJ1-4, with 8 nucleotides matching TRBD1. V dropped 1 base and J dropped 8; count of bases not matched to a gene: 6. The germline V gene has CDR1 SGHTA and CDR2 FQGTGA. This CDR3 is built from 15 residues. DNA for the CDR3: TGTGCCAGCAGCTTAAGACAGGGGCTAAACGAAAAACTGTTTTTT. Translation: CASSLRQGLNEKLFF.

The rearrangement joins TRBV6-1 to TRBJ2-1, with 9 positions matching TRBD1. V shed 7 bases and J 1 base; nucleotides not matched to a gene: 5. Germline CDR1 and CDR2: MNHNS and SASEGT. The CDR3 runs 15 residues. CDR3 in DNA: TGTGCCAGCACCACGGGACAGGGATCCTACAATGAGCAGTTCTTC. Its translation: CASTTGQGSYNEQFF.

The J gene is TRBJ2-7, the V gene TRBV9; 7 positions agree with TRBD1. V trimming: 0 bases; J trimming: 3 bases; junction bases outside the gene matches: 9. CDR1 and CDR2 from the germline V gene are SGDLS and YYNGEE. This CDR3 contains 16 residues. CDR3 protein: CASSVDPGQSLYEQYF. In DNA form, the CDR3 reads TGTGCCAGCAGCGTAGACCCGGGACAGAGTCTCTACGAGCAGTACTTC.

J is TRBJ1-5 and V is TRBV19, with D perhaps matching TRBD1 (5 bases). Trimming pared 8 bases from V and 3 bases from J, leaving 17 bases between. CDR1 and CDR2 (germline): LNHDA, SQIVND (reference sequence). The CDR3 covers 15 residues. The CDR3 loop reads CASHEQGFYNQPQHF. The CDR3 DNA is TGTGCCAGTCATGAGCAGGGATTTTACAATCAGCCCCAGCATTTT.

The chain employs TRBV15 and TRBJ2-7; tentatively, D is TRBD1 (5 bases). The CDR3 spans 15 residues. Germline V gene data show CDR1 as LNHNV and CDR2 as YYDKDF (reference sequence). Trimming removed 0 bases from V and 4 bases from J, with 13 bases in between. In DNA, the CDR3 is TGTGCCACCAGCAGAGATCTTCAGGGTCCATACGAGCAGTACTTC. Its translation: CATSRDLQGPYEQYF. Full variable domain (rest looked up from reference TRBV15 and TRBJ2-7): DAMVIQNPRYQVTQFGKPVTLSCSQTLNHNVMYWYQQKSSQAPKLLFHYYDKDFNNEADTPDNFQSRRPNTSFCFLDIRSPGLGDTAMYLCATSRDLQGPYEQYFGPGTRLTVT.

The rearrangement links TRBV14 to TRBJ2-3; no firm D call. The CDR3 totals 12 residues. Germline V CDR1 and CDR2: SGHDN, FVKESK. Trimming removed 1 base at V and 3 bases at J, with 2 bases between. The CDR3 is CASSQVTDTQYF. The CDR3 bases are TGTGCCAGCAGCCAAGTGACAGATACGCAGTATTTT.

This clone was observed once. This sequence joins TRBV5-1 and TRBJ2-3; D may match TRBD1 or TRBD2 (7 bases each). The germline V and J ends were trimmed by 9 bases and 6 bases, with 11 bases remaining between them. CDR3 length: 11 amino acids. Germline loops: CDR1 SGHRS, CDR2 YFSETQ. The CDR3 nucleotides are TGCGCCAACAGGGGAGGGGATACGCAGTATTTT. Residues: CANRGGDTQYF.

The chain carries TRBV6-5 and TRBJ2-2; 10 bases map to TRBD1. Germline CDR1 and CDR2: MNHEY and SVGAGI. The trim removed 9 bases at V and 6 bases at J, leaving 10 bases unmatched. CDR3 length: 15 amino acids. CDR3 nucleotide sequence: TGTGCCAGTAAAACCGGGACAGGGGTTCCCGGGGAGCTGTTTTTT. It encodes CASKTGTGVPGELFF.

This sequence joins TRBV7-2 and TRBJ1-2, with 9 positions matching TRBD1. Germline V CDR1 and CDR2: SGHTA, FQGNSA. This CDR3 is built from 16 residues. V shed 5 bases, J shed 3 bases, and the junction held 10 bases outside the gene matches. CDR3 coding DNA: TGTGCCAGCAGCCAACCGAGGGACAGGGTGGACTATGGCTACACCTTC. This gives the protein CASSQPRDRVDYGYTF.

The V call is TRBV24-1, the J call TRBJ1-2; the D is unclear. The CDR3 consists of 14 residues. Germline V gene lookup returns CDR1 KGHDR and CDR2 SFDVKD. The V and J ends lost 0 bases and 3 bases respectively, with 7 bases between them. The CDR3 region is CATSDLRRDYGYTF. CDR3 coding DNA: TGTGCCACCAGTGATTTGCGCCGGGACTATGGCTACACCTTC.

V usage is TRBV7-3 and J usage is TRBJ1-3; D is uncertain. CDR1 and CDR2 from the germline V gene are SGHTA and FQGTGA. Trimming shortened V by 1 base and J by 3 bases, and 10 bases separated the two germline ends. The CDR3 consists of 15 residues. The CDR3 here is CASSLNNRLGNTIYF. CDR3 DNA: TGTGCCAGCAGCTTAAATAACAGACTTGGAAACACCATATATTTT.

The chain employs TRBV4-1 and TRBJ2-1, with 10 bases lining up with TRBD2. CDR1 is MGHRA and CDR2 is YSYEKL in the germline V gene. The CDR3 runs 19 residues. J was trimmed by 2 bases and V by 0 bases; bases with no gene match: 10. The CDR3 loop reads CASSQDLMSGGATYNEQFF. The CDR3 nucleotides read TGCGCCAGCAGCCAAGATTTAATGAGCGGGGGGGCCACCTACAATGAGCAGTTCTTC.

This chain links TRBV5-1 with TRBJ2-7; TRBD1 matches 7 bases. The CDR3 runs to 14 residues. The germline V gene has CDR1 SGHRS and CDR2 YFSETQ. Trimming took 7 bases from V and 2 from J; bases not matched to a gene: 9. CDR3 bases: TGCGCCAGCCGAGACAGGGCCCCCCCCTACGAGCAGTACTTC. This encodes CASRDRAPPYEQYF. Based on the CDR3 plus reference TRBV5-1 and TRBJ2-7, the full variable domain is KAGVTQTPRYLIKTRGQQVTLSCSPISGHRSVSWYQQTPGQGLQFLFEYFSETQRNKGNFPGRFSGRQFSNSRSEMNVSTLELGDSALYLCASRDRAPPYEQYFGPGTRLTVT.

The chain combines TRBV7-9 with TRBJ1-1; a possible D gene is TRBD1 (5 bases). This CDR3 is built from 13 residues. V was trimmed by 1 base and J by 3 bases, leaving 6 bases between them. CDR1 is SEHNR and CDR2 is FQNEAQ in the germline V gene (reference sequence). The chain's CDR3 is CASSLGGDTEAFF. The CDR3, as DNA: TGTGCCAGCAGCTTAGGGGGGGACACTGAAGCTTTCTTT.

The chain is built from TRBV9 and TRBJ2-5; D is possibly TRBD2 (5 bases). Between the trimmed V and J ends, which lost 1 base and 2 bases, there was a span of 9 bases. The germline V gene encodes CDR1 SGDLS and CDR2 YYNGEE. The CDR3 is made up of 14 amino acids. The CDR3 reads CASSVRSGQETQYF. In DNA form, the CDR3 reads TGTGCCAGCAGCGTACGGAGCGGACAAGAGACCCAGTACTTC.